One sample yielded the 5 T cell receptor beta chains listed below, sequenced in a study of early T cells in non-severe SARS-CoV-2 infection. One entry per CDR3 protein, called by TCRdb with MiXCR from the 5' RACE reads. The data hold some 66,000 distinct CDR3 sequences, with 9.1% observed a single time. The sample was whole blood. These receptors were collected from an adult who was a healthcare worker with PCR-confirmed SARS-CoV-2 infection or an uninfected control (not recorded which).

This clonotype was found a few times. The chain couples TRBV28 to TRBJ2-7, with TRBD1 matching 7 bases. The junction had 8 bases not matched to a gene; V was cut back by 5 bases and J by 4 bases. CDR3 length: 14 residues. Germline V gene data show CDR1 as MDHEN and CDR2 as SYDVKM. This chain's CDR3 is CASSPQGSRYEQYF. CDR3 DNA sequence: TGTGCCAGCAGTCCACAGGGGTCAAGATACGAGCAGTACTTC.

The V gene is TRBV6-5, the J gene TRBJ1-5; D remains ambiguous. The CDR3 is 14 residues long. Germline V lookup: CDR1 MNHEY, CDR2 SVGAGI. Trimming pared 7 bases from V and 0 bases from J, leaving 10 bases between. The CDR3 sequence is CASKEGYSNQPQHF. For the CDR3, the DNA is TGTGCCAGCAAGGAAGGTTATAGCAATCAGCCCCAGCATTTT.

This clonotype was detected many times. This rearrangement joins TRBV20-1 to TRBJ1-1; D gene uncertain. The CDR3 is made up of 13 amino acids. V shed 7 bases and J shed 1 base, with 13 bases lying between them. CDR1 is DFQATT, CDR2 SNEGSKA, per germline (reference sequence). CDR3 residues: CSGSTWPNTEAFF. CDR3 DNA sequence: TGCAGTGGCTCGACCTGGCCGAACACTGAAGCTTTCTTT.

V usage is TRBV10-2 and J usage is TRBJ1-1; D might be TRBD1 (6 bases). Germline values: CDR1 WSHSY, CDR2 SAAADI. The V gene lost 5 bases and the J gene lost 5 bases, with 9 bases spanning the gap. The CDR3 loop spans 12 amino acids. The CDR3 coding sequence is TGCGCCAGCAGTTACAGGGAGACTGAAGCTTTCTTT. It codes for CASSYRETEAFF.

In this sample, this clonotype turned up a few times. This chain connects TRBV9 to TRBJ2-2, with D perhaps TRBD2 (6 bases). V lost 4 bases and J lost 6, with 13 bases in between. This CDR3 has 14 amino acids. Looked up from germline, CDR1 is SGDLS and CDR2 is YYNGEE. The CDR3 loop reads CASSPHGEAGELFF. CDR3 nucleotide sequence: TGTGCCAGCAGCCCCCATGGGGAGGCCGGGGAGCTGTTTTTT.